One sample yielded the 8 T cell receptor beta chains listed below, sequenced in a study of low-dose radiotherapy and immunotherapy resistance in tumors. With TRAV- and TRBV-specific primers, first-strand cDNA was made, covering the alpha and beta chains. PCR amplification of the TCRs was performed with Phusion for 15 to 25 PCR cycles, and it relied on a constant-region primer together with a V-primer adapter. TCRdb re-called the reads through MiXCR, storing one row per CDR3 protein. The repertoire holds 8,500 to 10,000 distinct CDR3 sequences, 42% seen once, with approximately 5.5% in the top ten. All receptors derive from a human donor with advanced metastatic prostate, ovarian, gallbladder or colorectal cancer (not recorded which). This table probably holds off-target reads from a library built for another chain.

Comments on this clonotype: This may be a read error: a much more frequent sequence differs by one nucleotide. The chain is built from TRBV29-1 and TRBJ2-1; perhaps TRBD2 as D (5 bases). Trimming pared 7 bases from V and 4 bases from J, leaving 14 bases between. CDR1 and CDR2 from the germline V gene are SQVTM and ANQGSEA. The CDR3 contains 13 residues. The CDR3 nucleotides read TGCAGCGGAGGGAGTAGCCAATACAATGAGCAGTTCTTC. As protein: CSGGSSQYNEQFF.

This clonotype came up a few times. As DNA, the CDR3 is TGTGCCAGTAGTTCCCAACGCTACGGGACAGGGGACAAAGGCTATGGCTACACCTTC. It yields the protein CASSSQRYGTGDKGYGYTF. The chain combines TRBV19 with TRBJ1-2, with 10 bases that match TRBD1. V lost 5 bases and J lost 4; bases outside the gene matches: 19. Germline V gene data show CDR1 as LNHDA and CDR2 as SQIVND (reference sequence). This CDR3 region has 19 residues.

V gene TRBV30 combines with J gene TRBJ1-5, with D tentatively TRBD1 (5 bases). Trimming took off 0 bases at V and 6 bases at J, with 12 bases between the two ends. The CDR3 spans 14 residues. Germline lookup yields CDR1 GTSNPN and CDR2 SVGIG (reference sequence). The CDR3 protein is CAWSVTGGGQPQHF. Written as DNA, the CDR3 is TGTGCCTGGAGTGTAACGGGGGGGGGTCAGCCCCAGCATTTT.

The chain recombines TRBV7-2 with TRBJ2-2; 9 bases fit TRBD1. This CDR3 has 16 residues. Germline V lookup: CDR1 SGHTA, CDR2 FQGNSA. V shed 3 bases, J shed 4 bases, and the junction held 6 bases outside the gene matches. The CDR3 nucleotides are TGTGCCAGCAGCTTGGGACAGGGCCTTTCCACCGGGGAGCTGTTTTTT. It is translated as CASSLGQGLSTGELFF.

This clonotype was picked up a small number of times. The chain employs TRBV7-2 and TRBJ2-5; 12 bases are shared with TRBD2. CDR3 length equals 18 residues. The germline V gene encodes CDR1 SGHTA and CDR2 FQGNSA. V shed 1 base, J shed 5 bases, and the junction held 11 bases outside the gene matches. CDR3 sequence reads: CASSLVWRLAGAVETQYF. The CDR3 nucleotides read TGTGCCAGCAGCTTAGTGTGGAGACTAGCGGGAGCTGTCGAGACCCAGTACTTC.

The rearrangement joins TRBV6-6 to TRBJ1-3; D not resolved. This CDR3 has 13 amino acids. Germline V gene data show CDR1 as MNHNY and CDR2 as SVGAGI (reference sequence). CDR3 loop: CAVAGSSGNTIYF. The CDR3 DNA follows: TGTGCTGTCGCAGGCAGTTCTGGAAACACCATATATTTT.

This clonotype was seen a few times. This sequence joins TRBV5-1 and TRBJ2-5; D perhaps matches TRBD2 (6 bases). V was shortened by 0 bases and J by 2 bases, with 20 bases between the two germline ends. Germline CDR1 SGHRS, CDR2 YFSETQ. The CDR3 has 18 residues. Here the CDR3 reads CASSLASGGAGLQETQYF. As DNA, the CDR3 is TGCGCCAGCAGCTTGGCCTCGGGCGGGGCAGGATTACAAGAGACCCAGTACTTC.

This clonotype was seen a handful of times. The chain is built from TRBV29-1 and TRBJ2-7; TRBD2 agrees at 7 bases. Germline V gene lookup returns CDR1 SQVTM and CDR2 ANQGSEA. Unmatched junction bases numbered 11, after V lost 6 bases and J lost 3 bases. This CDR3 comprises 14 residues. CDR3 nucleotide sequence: TGCAGCGTGGGAGGGACTAAGGCTAACTACGAGCAGTACTTC. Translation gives CSVGGTKANYEQYF.